These 10 T cell receptor beta chains were sequenced from one sample in a study of cytomegalovirus exposure and HLA in healthy donors. Primers for the PCR totalled 60 Vbeta and 13 Jbeta. Sequencing was performed with immunoSEQ multiplex PCR; in TCRdb, only in-frame clones are kept and a portion is missing. Here the sample spans 150,000 to 200,000 clones, approximately 70% being singletons. The sequenced sample consisted of PBMCs. All receptors derive from a man between 18 and 29 years old in good health and CMV-seropositive.

The chain uses TRBV7-9 and TRBJ1-1; D remains unclear. Germline V gene sequence: CDR1 SEHNR, CDR2 FQNEAQ (reference sequence). The CDR3 has 13 amino acids. V was pared by 2 bases and J by 7 bases, with 11 bases between. CDR3 sequence reads: CASSLNPAGEAFF. CDR3 nucleotides: TGTGCCAGCAGCTTAAATCCGGCAGGTGAAGCTTTCTTT.

This chain links TRBV28 with TRBJ1-4; 12 bases match TRBD1. CDR3 size: 17 residues. Germline V gives CDR1 MDHEN, CDR2 SYDVKM. V shed 6 bases and J 6 bases; nucleotides not matched to a gene: 11. The CDR3 region has the DNA TGTGCCAGCAGGCCCGGGACAGGGGGCGCTTGGGATGAAAAACTGTTTTTT. Amino acids: CASRPGTGGAWDEKLFF.

V is TRBV7-9 and J is TRBJ2-1, with TRBD2 matching over 10 bases. The CDR3 is made up of 15 amino acids. J was trimmed by 5 bases and V by 4 bases; bases with no gene match: 5. Germline V gene data show CDR1 as SEHNR and CDR2 as FQNEAQ (reference sequence). CDR3 in amino acids: CASSSTSGPDNEQFF. CDR3 DNA sequence: TGTGCCAGCAGCTCGACTAGCGGGCCCGACAATGAGCAGTTCTTC.

Details on this clone: Other DNA sequences in this specimen translate into the identical CDR3. The J gene is TRBJ2-1, the V gene TRBV5-1; TRBD1 aligns across 10 bases. The CDR3 has 15 residues. Germline V CDR1 and CDR2: SGHRS, YFSETQ. Losses at the gene ends were 4 bases for V and 2 bases for J; bases not matched to a gene: 3. The CDR3 coding sequence is TGCGCCAGCAGCCCGGGACAGGGGACCTACAATGAGCAGTTCTTC. This encodes CASSPGQGTYNEQFF.

The chain combines TRBV2 with TRBJ2-7, with 7 bases aligning to TRBD2. The CDR3 spans 13 residues. The V gene end was trimmed by 4 bases and the J gene end by 7 bases; junction bases not matched to a gene: 7. The germline CDR1 and CDR2 sequences are SNHLY and FYNNEI. The CDR3 spells CASSVGGMTEQYV. DNA of the CDR3: TGTGCCAGCAGTGTGGGAGGGATGACGGAGCAGTACGTC.

This sequence joins TRBV30 and TRBJ1-3, with D tentatively TRBD1 (6 bases). The CDR3 has 14 residues. V dropped 4 bases and J dropped 3 bases, with 13 bases sitting between them. In germline, CDR1 is GTSNPN, CDR2 SVGIG (reference sequence). The CDR3 DNA sequence: TGTGCCTGGACCTCAGGGACAAATGGAAACACCATATATTTT. It translates to CAWTSGTNGNTIYF.

The J gene is TRBJ1-2, the V gene TRBV6-1; D not certain. The CDR3 is 16 residues long. Per the germline V gene, CDR1 is MNHNS and CDR2 is SASEGT. Trimming took off 0 bases at V and 1 base at J, with 12 bases between the two ends. Here the CDR3 reads CASSEASKGLNYGYTF. The CDR3 coding sequence is TGTGCCAGCAGTGAAGCCTCCAAAGGACTTAACTATGGCTACACCTTC.

The CDR3 region has the DNA TGTGCCAGCAGCCTCCACGCTAGCGGGGGGACCCAAGAGACCCAGTACTTC. Translation: CASSLHASGGTQETQYF. The chain links TRBV4-2 to TRBJ2-5; 11 bases line up with TRBD2. The CDR3 sequence is 17 residues long. Trimming removed 4 bases from V and 1 base from J; junction bases left unmatched: 8. Germline V gives CDR1 LGHNA, CDR2 YNFKEQ.

The rearrangement joins TRBV5-4 to TRBJ2-6; D is possibly TRBD2 (5 bases). Germline V CDR1 and CDR2: SGHNT, YYREEE (reference sequence). V was cut by 0 bases and J by 0 bases, with 10 bases left in between. CDR3 size: 17 residues. The CDR3 bases are TGTGCCAGCAGCTTGGGAGGGAGTAGCTCTGGGGCCAACGTCCTGACTTTC. Protein product: CASSLGGSSSGANVLTF.

This rearrangement joins TRBV27 to TRBJ2-1; 9 positions match TRBD2. The germline V gene encodes CDR1 MNHEY and CDR2 SMNVEV (reference sequence). The CDR3 loop spans 16 amino acids. J lost 6 bases, V lost 4 bases, and 10 bases had no gene match. DNA of the CDR3: TGTGCCAGCAGTTCTCCAGGACTAGCGATGACCAATGAGCAGTTCTTC. Amino acids: CASSSPGLAMTNEQFF.